The 15 T cell receptor beta chains reported below all come from one sample, sequenced in a study of blood T cell repertoires in COVID-19. Libraries were prepared by immunoSEQ multiplex PCR; TCRdb keeps only in-frame clonotypes and omits some of them. The profile covers 130,000 to 150,000 clones, with 60% to 80% appearing a single time and over 8.5% taken by the ten largest. What was sequenced was peripheral blood. The receptors stem from a man in his fifties or sixties with active or convalescent COVID-19.

This clone was seen a handful of times. This sequence joins TRBV5-4 and TRBJ1-6, with a tentative D call TRBD1 (6 bases). CDR3 length equals 16 residues. V was shortened by 1 base and J by 6 bases, with 14 bases between the two germline ends. Germline V CDR1 and CDR2: SGHNT, YYREEE (reference sequence). CDR3 residues: CASSLSSTGRNSPLHF. The CDR3 DNA is TGTGCCAGCAGCTTGTCTAGTACAGGGCGTAATTCACCCCTCCACTTT.

This sequence joins TRBV28 and TRBJ2-3; TRBD1 matches at 7 bases. V shed 3 bases and J 1 base; nucleotides not matched to a gene: 10. The CDR3 covers 17 residues. Germline V lookup: CDR1 MDHEN, CDR2 SYDVKM. The CDR3 spells CASSFTLQGFGTDTQYF. The CDR3 region has the DNA TGTGCCAGCAGTTTCACCCTACAGGGGTTCGGCACAGATACGCAGTATTTT.

V and J are TRBV2 and TRBJ1-4; 8 nucleotides line up with TRBD1. V gave up 6 bases and J gave up 7 bases; unmatched junction bases: 4. The CDR3 sequence is 13 residues long. Germline CDR1 reads SNHLY; CDR2 reads FYNNEI. CDR3 loop: CASRGQGGEKLFF. The DNA for the CDR3 is TGTGCCAGCAGAGGACAGGGAGGTGAAAAACTGTTTTTT.

V and J are TRBV16 and TRBJ2-7; the D gene is possibly TRBD2 (6 bases). Between the trimmed V and J ends, which lost 0 bases and 7 bases, there was a span of 10 bases. The CDR3 consists of 13 residues. CDR1 and CDR2 (germline): KGHSY, FQNENV. This CDR3 reads CASSQSGLKEQYF. DNA of the CDR3: TGTGCCAGCAGCCAATCGGGACTGAAGGAGCAGTACTTC.

The chain combines TRBV19 with TRBJ2-3; D perhaps matches TRBD1 (6 bases). V was pared by 7 bases and J by 0 bases, with 11 bases between. Germline V gene sequence: CDR1 LNHDA, CDR2 SQIVND (reference sequence). CDR3 length: 14 residues. CDR3 coding DNA: TGTGCCAGTACTAAGACAGGCAGCACAGATACGCAGTATTTT. Protein sequence: CASTKTGSTDTQYF.

This rearrangement joins TRBV11-3 to TRBJ2-3; the match to TRBD2 covers 7 bases. CDR1 is SGHNT, CDR2 YENEEA, per germline. Trimming at V came to 3 bases and at J to 2 bases, leaving 5 bases not matched to a gene. There are 15 residues in the CDR3. The CDR3 is CASSLEGTNTDTQYF. CDR3 DNA: TGTGCCAGCAGCTTGGAAGGGACTAACACAGATACGCAGTATTTT. The full variable domain, with the rest looked up from reference TRBV11-3 and TRBJ2-3, is EAGVVQSPRYKIIEKKQPVAFWCNPISGHNTLYWYLQNLGQGPELLIRYENEEAVDDSQLPKDRFSAERLKGVDSTLKIQPAELGDSAVYLCASSLEGTNTDTQYFGPGTRLTVL.

The V and J genes are TRBV7-3 and TRBJ2-3, with D possibly being TRBD2 (5 bases). Trimming stripped 1 base from V and 5 bases from J, with 7 bases between. Germline lookup yields CDR1 SGHTA and CDR2 FQGTGA. This CDR3 is built from 13 residues. CDR3 protein: CASSLIREDTQYF. The CDR3 nucleotides read TGTGCCAGCAGCTTAATCCGGGAAGATACGCAGTATTTT.

The rearrangement links TRBV9 to TRBJ2-1, with 9 bases lining up with TRBD2. J lost 0 bases, V lost 4 bases, and 5 bases had no gene match. The length of the CDR3 is 16 residues. Germline CDR1 reads SGDLS; CDR2 reads YYNGEE. The CDR3 loop is CASSLLSGSSYNEQFF. The CDR3 DNA is TGTGCCAGCAGCCTACTTAGCGGGAGCTCCTACAATGAGCAGTTCTTC. Using reference TRBV9 and TRBJ2-1 for the parts outside the CDR3, the full variable domain is DSGVTQTPKHLITATGQRVTLRCSPRSGDLSVYWYQQSLDQGLQFLIQYYNGEERAKGNILERFSAQQFPDLHSELNLSSLELGDSALYFCASSLLSGSSYNEQFFGPGTRLTVL.

The rearrangement uses TRBV29-1 and TRBJ1-6, with a tentative D call TRBD1 (5 bases). Deletions cut 3 bases from V and 14 bases from J, with 14 bases between. Germline CDR1 SQVTM, CDR2 ANQGSEA. The CDR3 is made up of 12 amino acids. The CDR3 DNA is TGCAGCGTTGACACAGGTTCGGGAGCCCTCCACTTT. Translation gives CSVDTGSGALHF.

The rearrangement uses TRBV5-4 and TRBJ2-7; TRBD2 matches 12 bases. Germline-derived CDR1 and CDR2 are SGHNT and YYREEE (reference sequence). V gave up 4 bases and J gave up 5 bases; unmatched junction bases: 4. This CDR3 comprises 14 residues. CDR3 sequence reads: CASSPRTSGDEQYF. Written as DNA, the CDR3 is TGTGCCAGCAGCCCCCGGACTAGCGGGGACGAGCAGTACTTC.

With respect to this clone: The DNA is omitted, as the CDR3 cannot be located on it reliably, and the CDR3 follows TCRdb's listing. The genes are TRBV19 and TRBJ1-1. The CDR3 totals 16 residues, both ends included. The V gene's germline CDR1 is LNHDA and CDR2 SQIVND (reference sequence). CDR3 region: CASSISARPMNTEAFF.

This chain links TRBV3-1 (or the pseudogene TRBV3-2) with TRBJ2-4; D is uncertain. The V end was cut by 3 bases, the J end by 3 bases, with 12 bases between. This CDR3 is 15 amino acids long. Germline loops: CDR1 LGHDT, CDR2 YNNKEL (reference sequence). In DNA, the CDR3 is TGTGCCAGCAGCCACCAGCCTAGGAACAAAAACATTCAGTACTTC. Translation gives CASSHQPRNKNIQYF.

A single count supports this clone. The chain links TRBV24-1 to TRBJ2-1, with a possible D match to TRBD1 (5 bases). Trimming removed 4 bases at V and 10 bases at J, with 13 bases between. Germline V gene sequence: CDR1 KGHDR, CDR2 SFDVKD. CDR3 size: 13 residues. The CDR3 bases are TGTGCCACCAGTGACGCCGACAGCGTCGAGCAGTTCTTC. This translates into CATSDADSVEQFF.

Only a few counts were recorded for this clone. The chain recombines TRBV19 with TRBJ2-7, with 10 bases aligning to TRBD1. The CDR3 extends over 14 amino acids. V shed 5 bases, J shed 2 bases, and the junction held 3 bases outside the gene matches. The germline V gene has CDR1 LNHDA and CDR2 SQIVND (reference sequence). CDR3 in DNA: TGTGCCAGTAGTTTGGGACAGGGGACCTACGAGCAGTACTTC. The encoded protein is CASSLGQGTYEQYF.

This clone was recorded a few times. This sequence joins TRBV7-8 and TRBJ2-7, with TRBD1 matching over 8 bases. The germline CDR1 and CDR2 sequences are SGHVS and FQNEAQ. The trim removed 1 base at V and 2 bases at J, leaving 1 base unmatched. The CDR3 loop spans 14 amino acids. The CDR3, as DNA: TGTGCCAGCAGCTTAGACAGGGGGACCTACGAGCAGTACTTC. Its protein product is CASSLDRGTYEQYF.